A single sample gave rise to the 11 T cell receptor beta chains below, sequenced in a study of blood T cells in healthy people across ages. PCR was performed a second time for about 6 to 11 cycles using a sample-barcoded 5' primer and a J-beta primer mix. TCRdb used MiXCR to reprocess the 5' RACE reads, holding one entry per CDR3 protein. Of some 1,000,000 distinct CDR3 sequences listed, less than 25% were seen once; the top ten hold approximately 0.79%. A further study also used this sample, focusing on T cells of mothers and their children.

The specimen was blood. These receptors were obtained from a girl aged 2-15 years in good health.

The rearrangement links TRBV28 to TRBJ2-1; 7 bases match TRBD2. The germline V gene has CDR1 MDHEN and CDR2 SYDVKM. Losses at the gene ends were 6 bases for V and 8 bases for J; bases not matched to a gene: 16. The CDR3 runs to 16 residues. In DNA, the CDR3 is TGTGCCAGCAGCAGCAACCTTGGACTAGTCATCTATGAGCAGTTCTTC. It translates to CASSSNLGLVIYEQFF.

This clonotype occurred a few times. The chain joins TRBV14 to TRBJ1-1, with D tentatively TRBD1 (5 bases). CDR1 SGHDN and CDR2 FVKESK come from the germline V gene. CDR3 length equals 13 residues. V lost 8 bases, J lost 3 bases, and 13 bases lay in between. This CDR3 reads CASERDWDTEAFF. The CDR3 bases are TGTGCCAGCGAGAGGGACTGGGACACTGAAGCTTTCTTT.

This clonotype has a handful of counts. The gene calls are TRBV29-1 and TRBJ2-1; D remains ambiguous. The DNA matches TRBJ2-7 better at its end, which makes the J call doubtful. Germline assignment: CDR1 SQVTM and CDR2 ANQGSEA. The CDR3 length is 11 residues. CDR3 bases: TGCAGCGTTGACAGCTCCTACGAGCAGTACTTC. Encoded protein: CSVDSSYEQYF.

This chain uses TRBV15 with TRBJ2-2; D not resolved. CDR3 length: 13 amino acids. Germline CDR1 and CDR2: LNHNV and YYDKDF (reference sequence). Trimming removed 6 bases at V and 3 bases at J, with 8 bases between. CDR3: CATRTIYTGELFF. CDR3 bases: TGTGCCACCAGAACCATATACACCGGGGAGCTGTTTTTT. The full variable domain, with the rest looked up from reference TRBV15 and TRBJ2-2, is DAMVIQNPRYQVTQFGKPVTLSCSQTLNHNVMYWYQQKSSQAPKLLFHYYDKDFNNEADTPDNFQSRRPNTSFCFLDIRSPGLGDTAMYLCATRTIYTGELFFGEGSRLTVL.

This clonotype was observed a handful of times. CDR3 amino acids: CASSGQAYNQPQHF. The CDR3, as DNA: TGTGCCAGCAGTGGACAGGCCTACAATCAGCCCCAGCATTTT. V is TRBV27 and J is TRBJ1-5; TRBD1 aligns across 7 bases. V trimming: 5 bases; J trimming: 3 bases; junction bases outside the gene matches: 4. This CDR3 comprises 14 residues. Germline assignment: CDR1 MNHEY and CDR2 SMNVEV (reference sequence).

This clonotype has only a few counts. V is TRBV10-3 and J is TRBJ2-7; possible D gene TRBD1, 6 bases. CDR3 size: 16 residues. Germline V gene sequence: CDR1 ENHRY, CDR2 SYGVKD. V lost 2 bases and J 2 bases, leaving 16 bases between the germline ends. The CDR3 protein is CAISEGFGTSPYEQYF. CDR3 bases: TGTGCCATCAGTGAGGGGTTCGGGACAAGCCCCTACGAGCAGTACTTC.

Regarding this clonotype: A read error may produce the germline difference seen at one junction end. The J gene is TRBJ2-7, the V gene TRBV7-9; D is perhaps TRBD1 (6 bases). Germline lookup yields CDR1 SEHNR and CDR2 FQNEAQ (reference sequence). The CDR3 has 13 amino acids. CDR3 region: CASSHQDSYEQYF. The CDR3 nucleotides read TGTGCTAGCAGCCACCAGGACAGCTACGAGCAGTACTTC.

The chain uses TRBV4-2 and TRBJ2-1; 10 bases align to TRBD2. V was clipped by 2 bases and J by 5 bases; unmatched bases: 12. This CDR3 region has 18 residues. From germline, CDR1 is LGHNA and CDR2 YNFKEQ. CDR3: CASSQYNPPSGGDNEQFF. The CDR3 nucleotides read TGTGCCAGCAGCCAATACAACCCCCCTAGCGGGGGAGACAATGAGCAGTTCTTC.

The sample holds a few counts of this clonotype. V gene TRBV28 combines with J gene TRBJ2-5; tentative D call: TRBD2 (6 bases). Trimming left V 6 bases short and J 3 bases short, with 17 bases between. The CDR3 consists of 15 residues. The V gene's germline CDR1 is MDHEN and CDR2 SYDVKM. CDR3 DNA sequence: TGTGCCAGCAGCCCCCGGCCATGGAGGGAAGAGACCCAGTACTTC. Encoded protein: CASSPRPWREETQYF. The variable domain in full, with the rest retrieved from reference TRBV28 and TRBJ2-5, is DVKVTQSSRYLVKRTGEKVFLECVQDMDHENMFWYRQDPGLGLRLIYFSYDVKMKEKGDIPEGYSVSREKKERFSLILESASTNQTSMYLCASSPRPWREETQYFGPGTRLLVL.

This clonotype appeared a few times. The genes are TRBV9 and TRBJ2-5; D is tentatively TRBD1 or TRBD2 (5 bases each). The J call could be wrong; TRBJ2-1 is a better fit for the DNA end. The CDR3 is made up of 13 amino acids. Germline CDR1 and CDR2: SGDLS and YYNGEE. The CDR3 DNA sequence: TGTGCCAGCGGGGACCCAGAGAACAATGAGCAGTTCTTC. Protein sequence: CASGDPENNEQFF.

The V and J genes are TRBV29-1 and TRBJ2-3, with D perhaps assigned TRBD1 or TRBD2 (5 bases each). Germline V gives CDR1 SQVTM, CDR2 ANQGSEA. V gave up 8 bases and J gave up 5 bases, with 20 bases separating them. This CDR3 comprises 14 residues. The CDR3 DNA follows: TGCAGCATTCTCCCGGGACCAGTCATAGATACGCAGTATTTT. It encodes CSILPGPVIDTQYF.